This T cell receptor (beta chain) comes out of a study of molecular identifiers for immune sequencing clone quantification. The CDR3 is 15 residues long. Trimming stripped 3 bases from V and 6 bases from J, with 14 bases between. The germline gives CDR1 SGHVS, CDR2 FQNEAQ. MiXCR, run by TCRdb on the PCR reads, gives a single entry per CDR3 protein. The data show hundreds of thousands of distinct CDR3 sequences, with about 25% seen just once and approximately 0.75% held by the top ten. The receptor was isolated from a human donor in good health. Some libraries in this study had Jurkat cell RNA spiked in. Sequencing was done on a sample of naive CD8+ T cells from blood, with Jurkat cell RNA spiked in. The subset is: FACS-sorted CD8+CD4-CCR7+CD45RA+ naive T cells. V and J are TRBV7-8 and TRBJ2-2, with TRBD2 as a possible D gene (7 bases). CDR3 region: CASSFGGLGAGELFF. The CDR3 nucleotides are TGTGCCAGCAGCTTCGGGGGGCTGGGGGCCGGGGAGCTGTTTTTT.